A selection of T cell receptor beta chains follows, all from one sample in a study of regulatory T cells in long-lasting Graves disease. TCRdb passed the multiplex PCR reads through MiXCR, listing each CDR3 protein once. The sample carries about 460,000 distinct CDR3 sequences, less than 15% recorded once. The same data also went into a second study, on T cells in Graves' hyperthyroidism and ophthalmopathy.

This specimen consisted of peripheral blood mononuclear cells (PBMCs), obtained at new diagnosis, from a patient treated with antithyroid drugs. All receptors derive from a woman aged 50 to 60 with Graves disease. Both conserved end residues are part of each CDR3. The D gene is left open where the match is weak. Clone sizes are given selectively: once, few, many, or a class where the clone is expanded.

>TRBJ2-7|TRBV6-1|many|TRBD1|14
CASRDRDRGYEQYF
TGTGCCAGCAGGGACCGGGACAGGGGCTACGAGCAGTACTTC
>TRBJ2-7|TRBV5-6|NA|NA|13
CASSTLLVLGQYF
TGTGCCAGCAGCACCCTCCTAGTTCTCGGGCAGTACTTC
>TRBJ2-1|TRBV29-1|many|NA|14
CSVEWVSAYNEQFF
TGCAGCGTTGAATGGGTTAGCGCCTACAATGAGCAGTTCTTC
>TRBJ2-7|TRBV10-2|many|NA|17
CASSDSWAGSPSYEQYF
TGCGCCAGCAGTGACAGTTGGGCGGGGAGCCCCTCCTACGAGCAGTACTTC
>TRBJ2-1|TRBV12-3/TRBV12-4|many|TRBD2|17
CASSPGGLAGGINEQFF
TGTGCCAGCAGCCCTGGCGGACTAGCGGGAGGGATCAATGAGCAGTTCTTC
>TRBJ1-1|TRBV27|many|NA|14
CASSLGGRGTEAFF
TGTGCCAGCAGTTTAGGGGGCAGGGGCACTGAAGCTTTCTTT
>TRBJ2-7|TRBV28|NA|TRBD2|14
CASSTTSFTYEQYF
TGTGCCAGCAGTACGACTAGCTTTACCTACGAGCAGTACTTC
>TRBJ2-7|TRBV4-1|many|TRBD2|14
CASSQLAGGNEQYF
TGCGCCAGCAGCCAACTAGCGGGAGGGAACGAGCAGTACTTC
>TRBJ2-4|TRBV28|NA|TRBD2|18
CASSQIAGDPSFKNIQYF
TGTGCCAGCAGCCAAATAGCGGGAGACCCCTCGTTCAAAAACATTCAGTACTTC
>TRBJ1-5|TRBV28|few|NA|15
CASTLAGVGDQPQHF
TGTGCCAGCACTCTTGCAGGGGTCGGGGATCAGCCCCAGCATTTT
>TRBJ1-1|TRBV18|NA|NA|14
CASSPLDLNTEAFF
TGTGCCAGCTCACCTTTGGACTTGAACACTGAAGCTTTCTTT
>TRBJ2-1|TRBV20-1|NA|TRBD2|18
CSASTQPGLAGVNNEQFF
TGCAGTGCTAGTACTCAACCGGGACTAGCGGGAGTTAACAATGAGCAGTTCTTC
>TRBJ1-1|TRBV30|many|NA|14
CAWSVGFLNTEAFF
TGTGCCTGGAGTGTAGGTTTTTTGAACACTGAAGCTTTCTTT
>TRBJ2-5|TRBV12-3/TRBV12-4|few|TRBD2|15
CASSPSWEGAETQYF
TGTGCCAGCTCCCCCTCCTGGGAGGGAGCGGAGACCCAGTACTTC
>TRBJ1-1|TRBV11-2|NA|NA|16
CASSLQPGQMNTEAFF
TGTGCCAGCAGCTTACAACCGGGACAAATGAACACTGAAGCTTTCTTT
>TRBJ1-4|TRBV12-3/TRBV12-4|many|TRBD1|16
CASSPQGQGNNEKLFF
TGTGCCAGCAGTCCCCAGGGACAGGGAAATAATGAAAAACTGTTTTTT
>TRBJ2-7|TRBV27|NA|TRBD1|17
CASSLSWDSWESYEQYF
TGTGCCAGCAGTTTATCCTGGGACAGTTGGGAATCCTACGAGCAGTACTTC
>TRBJ2-3|TRBV12-3/TRBV12-4|many|NA|15
CASSSTGTRTDTQYF
TGTGCCAGCAGTTCGACCGGGACACGCACAGATACGCAGTATTTT
>TRBJ1-4|TRBV3-1|many|NA|15
CASSPSGTPNEKLFF
TGTGCCAGCAGTCCTTCCGGGACACCGAATGAAAAACTGTTTTTT
>TRBJ2-5|TRBV20-1|many|NA|14
CSARDLGHQETQYF
TGCAGTGCTAGAGATCTGGGCCACCAAGAGACCCAGTACTTC
>TRBJ2-3|TRBV7-9|many|TRBD2|15
CASRLRTSERDTQYF
TGTGCCAGCCGACTTAGGACTAGCGAACGAGATACGCAGTATTTT
>TRBJ2-7|TRBV6-9|NA|TRBD2|15
CASSYLSGSSYERYF
TGTGCCAGCAGTTACCTTAGCGGGAGTTCCTACGAGCGGTACTTC
>TRBJ2-3|TRBV28|many|TRBD1|14
CASSLTGTTDTQYF
TGTGCCAGCAGCTTGACAGGGACCACAGATACGCAGTATTTT
>TRBJ2-3|TRBV19|NA|TRBD2|16
CASSLSSGRTEDTQYF
TGTGCCAGTAGCCTATCTAGCGGGAGGACGGAAGATACGCAGTATTTT
>TRBJ1-5|TRBV27|NA|NA|13
CASSLMADQPQHF
TGTGCCAGCAGTTTAATGGCGGATCAGCCCCAGCATTTT
>TRBJ2-7|TRBV12-3/TRBV12-4|many|NA|16
CASRADSFYFSYEQYF
TGTGCCAGCAGGGCGGACAGTTTCTACTTCTCCTACGAGCAGTACTTC
>TRBJ1-4|TRBV3-1|many|NA|12
CASSHRREKLFF
TGTGCCAGCAGCCACAGGAGGGAAAAACTGTTTTTT
>TRBJ1-4|TRBV28|many|NA|15
CASSFWGREAEKLFF
TGTGCCAGCAGTTTTTGGGGCAGGGAAGCTGAAAAACTGTTTTTT
>TRBJ2-7|TRBV9|NA|TRBD2|16
CASSVDGTSGSYEQYF
TGTGCCAGCAGCGTAGACGGGACTAGCGGATCCTACGAGCAGTACTTC
>TRBJ2-3|TRBV12-3/TRBV12-4|many|NA|14
CASIPEGGTDTQYF
TGTGCCAGCATCCCAGAAGGGGGGACAGATACGCAGTATTTT
>TRBJ2-1|TRBV29-1|NA|NA|12
CSACIRQDEQFF
TGCAGCGCCTGTATCAGGCAGGATGAGCAGTTCTTC
>TRBJ2-3|TRBV28|many|NA|15
CASSLMADKPDTQYF
TGTGCCAGCAGTTTAATGGCAGACAAACCAGATACGCAGTATTTT
>TRBJ2-5|TRBV5-1|few|TRBD1|14
CASSFGQGGETQYF
TGCGCCAGCAGCTTCGGACAGGGCGGCGAGACCCAGTACTTC
>TRBJ2-3|TRBV2|many|TRBD2|13
CASSISGRDTQYF
TGTGCCAGCAGTATAAGCGGGAGAGATACGCAGTATTTT
>TRBJ2-7|TRBV28|many|TRBD1|15
CASSPTGGFSYEQYF
TGTGCCAGCAGCCCGACAGGGGGTTTTTCCTACGAGCAGTACTTC
>TRBJ2-3|TRBV6-2/TRBV6-3|once|TRBD1|14
CASKRQGAIDTQYF
TGTGCCAGCAAAAGACAGGGGGCCATCGATACGCAGTATTTT
>TRBJ2-7|TRBV2|many|NA|13
CASIGQGSYEQYF
TGTGCCAGCATTGGCCAGGGGTCATACGAGCAGTACTTC
>TRBJ2-7|TRBV3-1|few|NA|12
CASSQRGNEQYF
TGTGCCAGCAGCCAACGGGGGAACGAGCAGTACTTC
>TRBJ2-7|TRBV5-1|many|TRBD1|13
CASNTGQNYEQYF
TGCGCCAGCAACACGGGACAGAACTACGAGCAGTACTTC
>TRBJ1-3|TRBV2|many|NA|11
CASSAGNTIYF
TGTGCCAGCAGTGCGGGAAACACCATATATTTT
>TRBJ2-7|TRBV12-3/TRBV12-4|NA|TRBD1|14
CASGGQGARYEQYF
TGTGCTAGCGGGGGACAGGGGGCTCGGTACGAGCAGTACTTC
>TRBJ2-7|TRBV6-5|many|NA|15
CASSYEGVAVYEQYF
TGTGCCAGCAGTTACGAGGGAGTGGCTGTCTACGAGCAGTACTTC
>TRBJ1-2|TRBV5-1|few|NA|13
CASSLERIYGYTF
TGCGCCAGCAGCTTGGAACGGATTTATGGCTACACCTTC
>TRBJ2-3|TRBV11-2|many|NA|19
CASSLKGTPKRHTTDTQYF
TGTGCCAGCAGCTTAAAGGGGACTCCAAAGAGGCATACCACAGATACGCAGTATTTT
>TRBJ2-3|TRBV3-1|few|TRBD1|17
CASSPFPGTVDTDTQYF
TGTGCCAGCAGCCCGTTCCCCGGGACAGTGGACACAGATACGCAGTATTTT
>TRBJ2-7|TRBV6-2/TRBV6-3|many|TRBD1|15
CASSPGTAHQYEQYF
TGTGCCAGCAGTCCCGGGACAGCCCACCAGTACGAGCAGTACTTC
>TRBJ1-5|TRBV11-2|once|NA|15
CASSLDRASNQPQHF
TGTGCCAGCAGCTTAGACAGGGCTAGCAATCAGCCCCAGCATTTT
>TRBJ1-5|TRBV10-3|many|TRBD1|15
CAISDDREANQPQHF
TGTGCCATCAGTGACGACAGGGAAGCCAATCAGCCCCAGCATTTT
>TRBJ2-3|TRBV12-3/TRBV12-4|many|TRBD2|16
CASNSLAGGPLNTQYF
TGTGCCAGCAACTCTCTAGCGGGAGGGCCCCTAAATACGCAGTATTTT
>TRBJ2-7|TRBV6-5|few|NA|15
CASSYSARQLYEQYF
TGTGCCAGCAGTTACTCGGCGAGACAGCTCTACGAGCAGTACTTC